The 19 T cell receptor beta chains given below trace back to one sample, sequenced in a study of patients and donors after allogeneic stem cell transplantation. From the RT-PCR reads, TCRdb called clonotypes with MiXCR, one entry per CDR3 protein. The data show some 6,800 distinct CDR3 sequences, with roughly 12% seen just once and over 40% held by the top ten. Input material: blood, either unsorted or a sorted T cell fraction (not recorded which). All receptors derive from a human donor who was either an allogeneic HSCT recipient or a stem cell or donor lymphocyte infusion donor (not recorded which). It is not recorded whose cells these are; they may come from a transplant donor.

This clonotype appeared a few times. The rearrangement links TRBV7-6 to TRBJ2-5; D call uncertain. V lost 1 base to trimming and J lost 5 bases, with 8 bases between them. Germline assignment: CDR1 SGHVS and CDR2 FNYEAQ. The CDR3 is 13 residues long. The CDR3 sequence: CASSLDYLETQYF. CDR3 DNA: TGTGCCAGCAGCTTAGATTATCTGGAGACCCAGTACTTC.

This clonotype appeared a few times. The DNA of the CDR3 is TGTGCCAGCAGTCCAAGACAGGGTTGGGGCTACGAGCAGTACGTC. Translated: CASSPRQGWGYEQYV. The V gene is TRBV28, the J gene TRBJ2-7; TRBD1 matches at 7 bases. The CDR3 loop spans 15 amino acids. V lost 5 bases to trimming and J lost 3 bases; unmatched junction nucleotides: 10. Germline values: CDR1 MDHEN, CDR2 SYDVKM.

This clonotype was recorded many times. This chain connects TRBV4-1 to TRBJ2-2; 9 bases fit TRBD1. This CDR3 contains 15 residues. Trimming at V came to 9 bases and at J to 7 bases, leaving 12 bases not matched to a gene. Per germline, CDR1 MGHRA and CDR2 YSYEKL. The CDR3 DNA reads TGCGCCAGGACATACCGGGACAGGGAGATCGGGGAGCTGTTTTTT. Encoded protein: CARTYRDREIGELFF.

This clonotype has only a few counts. This chain uses TRBV5-4 with TRBJ2-7, with 7 positions matching TRBD1. The CDR3 consists of 15 residues. Per germline, CDR1 SGHNT and CDR2 YYREEE (reference sequence). The trim removed 4 bases at V and 0 bases at J, leaving 7 bases unmatched. The CDR3 loop reads CASSLDRAVSYEQYF. The CDR3 DNA follows: TGTGCCAGCAGCCTCGACAGGGCCGTCTCCTACGAGCAGTACTTC.

This clonotype has at least ten counts. The chain couples TRBV12-3 or TRBV12-4 to TRBJ2-2; TRBD2 matches at 14 bases. The CDR3 extends over 18 amino acids. Germline trimming cut 6 bases from V and 4 bases from J; bases unmatched to any gene: 10. Here the CDR3 reads CASSRAPGLAGGTGELFF. The CDR3 nucleotides read TGTGCCAGCAGCCGCGCGCCCGGACTAGCGGGGGGCACCGGGGAGCTGTTTTTT.

The V and J genes are TRBV18 and TRBJ1-2, with D perhaps matching TRBD1 (5 bases). Germline loops: CDR1 KGHSH, CDR2 LQKENI. Trimming took off 3 bases at V and 2 bases at J, with 13 bases between the two ends. This CDR3 is 15 amino acids long. The CDR3 DNA reads as TGTGCCAGCTCACCTCTGGCGGGACCGAACTATGGCTACACCTTC. Translating it yields CASSPLAGPNYGYTF.

Relative to its sample, this clonotype is medium-sized. The rearrangement links TRBV19 to TRBJ1-1; 11 bases match TRBD1. The germline V gene encodes CDR1 LNHDA and CDR2 SQIVND (reference sequence). The V gene end was trimmed by 5 bases and the J gene end by 1 base; junction bases not matched to a gene: 6. CDR3 size: 16 residues. This CDR3 is CASSAGQGAWNTEAFF. CDR3 nucleotide sequence: TGTGCCAGTAGTGCAGGACAGGGGGCATGGAACACTGAAGCTTTCTTT.

This clonotype was detected many times. V is TRBV7-9 and J is TRBJ1-2; the match to TRBD1 covers 7 bases. Germline assignment: CDR1 SEHNR and CDR2 FQNEAQ (reference sequence). The ends lost 11 bases at V and 5 bases at J; junction bases unmatched: 5. The CDR3 has 11 residues. The CDR3 nucleotides read TGTGCCGGGAAACAGGGGTATGGCTACACCTTC. Residues: CAGKQGYGYTF.

This clonotype was detected only a few times. The chain has TRBV6-1 and TRBJ1-2, with D tentatively TRBD1 (6 bases). Deletions cut 4 bases from V and 2 bases from J, with 17 bases between. CDR3 length: 16 residues. Germline loops: CDR1 MNHNS, CDR2 SASEGT. The CDR3 sequence: CASSVSGQLTNYGYTF. The CDR3 DNA reads TGTGCCAGCAGTGTCTCTGGACAGCTCACGAACTATGGCTACACCTTC.

This clonotype was recorded at least ten times. V usage is TRBV7-8 and J usage is TRBJ1-2, with 9 positions matching TRBD1. V shed 5 bases and J 7 bases; nucleotides not matched to a gene: 8. The CDR3 length is 14 residues. CDR1 is SGHVS and CDR2 is FQNEAQ in the germline V gene. The CDR3 DNA is TGTGCCAGCAGCGTTACAGGGGGCGCCTCTGGCTACACCTTC. This encodes CASSVTGGASGYTF.

This clonotype was seen many times. The V call is TRBV5-4, the J call TRBJ1-2; no reliable D call. Deletions cut 1 base from V and 3 bases from J, with 7 bases between. Germline lookup yields CDR1 SGHNT and CDR2 YYREEE (reference sequence). The CDR3 is 13 amino acids. The DNA for the CDR3 is TGTGCCAGCAGCTTGAGGTGGGACTATGGCTACACCTTC. Its translation: CASSLRWDYGYTF.

V usage is TRBV7-2 and J usage is TRBJ1-2; no clear D. There are 13 residues in the CDR3. In germline, CDR1 is SGHTA, CDR2 FQGNSA. The V end lost 5 bases, the J end lost 4 bases, and 11 bases lay between the germline ends. CDR3 residues: CASSPDTTYGYTF. CDR3 nucleotides: TGTGCCAGCAGCCCCGACACGACCTATGGCTACACCTTC. The whole variable domain, filled in from reference TRBV7-2 and TRBJ1-2, reads GAGVSQSPSNKVTEKGKDVELRCDPISGHTALYWYRQSLGQGLEFLIYFQGNSAPDKSGLPSDRFSAERTGGSVSTLTIQRTQQEDSAVYLCASSPDTTYGYTFGSGTRLTVV.

This clonotype was seen many times. V usage is TRBV2 and J usage is TRBJ1-1; the D is unclear. CDR3 length: 13 residues. Between the trimmed V and J ends, which lost 5 bases and 4 bases, there was a span of 11 bases. The germline V gene has CDR1 SNHLY and CDR2 FYNNEI. The CDR3 DNA reads TGTGCCAGCAGTTGGGAGGTTGGCACTGAAGCTTTCTTT. It translates to CASSWEVGTEAFF.

The rearrangement joins TRBV7-3 to TRBJ1-2; tentatively, D is TRBD1 (5 bases). Trimming shortened V by 9 bases and J by 4 bases, and 15 bases separated the two germline ends. This CDR3 is built from 13 residues. The germline V gene has CDR1 SGHTA and CDR2 FQGTGA. CDR3: CARRKGQAYGYTF. The CDR3 coding sequence is TGTGCCAGGCGCAAGGGGCAGGCCTATGGCTACACCTTC.

This chain joins TRBV4-1 and TRBJ2-3; a weak D match, TRBD1 (6 bases). Trimming cost V 0 bases and J 4 bases, with 11 bases left between them. Germline V lookup: CDR1 MGHRA, CDR2 YSYEKL. CDR3 length: 15 residues. Written as DNA, the CDR3 is TGCGCCAGCAGCCAAGATGGGGGCCCGGCAGATACGCAGTATTTT. Its protein is CASSQDGGPADTQYF.

This clonotype was seen at least ten times. J is TRBJ2-5 and V is TRBV10-3, with no clear D. Trimming pared 3 bases from V and 6 bases from J, leaving 14 bases between. This CDR3 is built from 14 residues. Germline assignment: CDR1 ENHRY and CDR2 SYGVKD. In nucleotides, the CDR3 is TGTGCCATCAGTGATAGCCTCGCCAGCAAGACCCAGTACTTC. It specifies CAISDSLASKTQYF.

The rearrangement links TRBV4-3 to TRBJ1-1; D remains unclear. V dropped 0 bases and J dropped 7 bases, with 9 bases sitting between them. The CDR3 runs 13 residues. Germline CDR1 reads LGHNA; CDR2 reads YSLEER. The CDR3 DNA sequence: TGCGCCAGCAGCCAAGATTGGGTGGATGAAGCTTTCTTT. Translation: CASSQDWVDEAFF.

This clonotype was seen repeatedly, ten times or more. The gene calls are TRBV20-1 and TRBJ1-1; no definite D call. The CDR3 runs to 14 residues. Trimming shortened V by 6 bases and J by 4 bases, and 18 bases separated the two germline ends. Germline V lookup: CDR1 DFQATT, CDR2 SNEGSKA (reference sequence). This CDR3 is CSALESARFTEAFF. In DNA form, the CDR3 reads TGCAGTGCCCTAGAATCGGCCAGGTTCACTGAAGCTTTCTTT.

The rearrangement joins TRBV12-3 or TRBV12-4 to TRBJ1-6; D ambiguous. The CDR3 is 13 amino acids. V was cut by 7 bases and J by 7 bases, with 11 bases left in between. The CDR3 coding sequence is TGTGCCAGCACCGGGAGTCGGAATTCACCCCTCCACTTT. It codes for CASTGSRNSPLHF.